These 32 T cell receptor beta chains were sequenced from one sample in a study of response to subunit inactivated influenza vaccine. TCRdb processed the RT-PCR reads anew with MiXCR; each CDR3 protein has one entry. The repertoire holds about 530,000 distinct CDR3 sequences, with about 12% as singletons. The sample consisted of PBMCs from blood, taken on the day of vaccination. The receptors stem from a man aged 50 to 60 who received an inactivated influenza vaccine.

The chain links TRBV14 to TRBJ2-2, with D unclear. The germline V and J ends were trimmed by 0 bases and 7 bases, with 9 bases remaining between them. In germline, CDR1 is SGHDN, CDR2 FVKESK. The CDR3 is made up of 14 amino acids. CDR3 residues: CASSQERNVGELFF. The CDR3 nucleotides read TGTGCCAGCAGCCAAGAGCGTAACGTCGGGGAGCTGTTTTTT.

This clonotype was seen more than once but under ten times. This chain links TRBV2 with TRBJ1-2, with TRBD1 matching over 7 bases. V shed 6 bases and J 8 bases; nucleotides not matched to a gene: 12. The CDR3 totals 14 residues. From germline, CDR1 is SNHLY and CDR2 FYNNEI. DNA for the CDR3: TGTGCCAGCAGCGAAAAGGGGAGGGGGCCCGGCTACACCTTC. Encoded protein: CASSEKGRGPGYTF.

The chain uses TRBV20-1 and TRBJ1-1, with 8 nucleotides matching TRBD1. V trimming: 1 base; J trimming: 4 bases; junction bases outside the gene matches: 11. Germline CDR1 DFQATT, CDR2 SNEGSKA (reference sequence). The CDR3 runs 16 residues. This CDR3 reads CSARGPRQGAGTEAFF. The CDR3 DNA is TGCAGTGCTAGAGGACCTAGGCAGGGGGCGGGCACTGAAGCTTTCTTT.

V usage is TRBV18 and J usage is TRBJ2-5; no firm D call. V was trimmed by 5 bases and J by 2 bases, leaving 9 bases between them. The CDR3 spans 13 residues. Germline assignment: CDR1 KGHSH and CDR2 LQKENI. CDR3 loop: CASSKGLQETQYF. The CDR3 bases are TGTGCCAGCTCAAAAGGGTTGCAAGAGACCCAGTACTTC.

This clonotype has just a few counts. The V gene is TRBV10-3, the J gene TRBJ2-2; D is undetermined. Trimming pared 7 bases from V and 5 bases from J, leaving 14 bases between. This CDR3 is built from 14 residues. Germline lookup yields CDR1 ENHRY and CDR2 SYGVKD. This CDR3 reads CAITKDPLTGELFF. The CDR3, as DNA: TGTGCCATCACCAAAGACCCACTAACCGGGGAGCTGTTTTTT.

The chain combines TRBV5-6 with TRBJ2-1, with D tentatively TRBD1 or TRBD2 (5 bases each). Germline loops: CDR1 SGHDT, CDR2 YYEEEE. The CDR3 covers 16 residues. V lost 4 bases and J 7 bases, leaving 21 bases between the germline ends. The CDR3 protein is CASSAALARGVNEQFF. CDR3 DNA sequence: TGTGCCAGCAGCGCTGCGCTGGCCCGAGGGGTGAATGAGCAGTTCTTC.

CDR3 DNA: TGTGCCATCAGTGAAGTAGCCGGGACAGGCCAAGAGACCCAGTACTTC. Encoded protein: CAISEVAGTGQETQYF. V gene TRBV10-3 combines with J gene TRBJ2-5; 8 nucleotides line up with TRBD1. Germline V gene data show CDR1 as ENHRY and CDR2 as SYGVKD. CDR3 length: 16 residues. Unmatched junction bases numbered 7, after V lost 3 bases and J lost 1 base.

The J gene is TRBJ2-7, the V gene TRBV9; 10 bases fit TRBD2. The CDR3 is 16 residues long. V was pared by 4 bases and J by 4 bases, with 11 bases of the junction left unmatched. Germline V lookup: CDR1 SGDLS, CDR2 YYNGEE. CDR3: CASSPTWASGSYEQYF. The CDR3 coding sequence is TGTGCCAGCAGCCCGACGTGGGCTAGCGGGAGTTACGAGCAGTACTTC.

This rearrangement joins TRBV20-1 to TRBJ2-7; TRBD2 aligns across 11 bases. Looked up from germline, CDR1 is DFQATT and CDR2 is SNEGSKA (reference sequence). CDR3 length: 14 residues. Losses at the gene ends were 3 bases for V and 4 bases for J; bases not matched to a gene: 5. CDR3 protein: CSASQTSGTYEQYF. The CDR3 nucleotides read TGCAGTGCTAGCCAGACTAGCGGGACTTACGAGCAGTACTTC.

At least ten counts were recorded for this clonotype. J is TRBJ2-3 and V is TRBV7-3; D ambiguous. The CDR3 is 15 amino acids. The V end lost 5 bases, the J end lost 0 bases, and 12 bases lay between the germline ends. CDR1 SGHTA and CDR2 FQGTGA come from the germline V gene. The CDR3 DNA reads TGTGCCAGCAGCCCCTTTACCACTAGCACAGATACGCAGTATTTT. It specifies CASSPFTTSTDTQYF.

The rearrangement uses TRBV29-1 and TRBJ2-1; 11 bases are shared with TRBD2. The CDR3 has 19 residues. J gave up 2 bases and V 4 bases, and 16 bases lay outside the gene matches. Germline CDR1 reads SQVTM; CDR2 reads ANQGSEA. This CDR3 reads CSVVGTSGVSRGTYNEQFF. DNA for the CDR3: TGCAGCGTTGTGGGGACTAGCGGAGTTTCCCGGGGTACCTACAATGAGCAGTTCTTC.

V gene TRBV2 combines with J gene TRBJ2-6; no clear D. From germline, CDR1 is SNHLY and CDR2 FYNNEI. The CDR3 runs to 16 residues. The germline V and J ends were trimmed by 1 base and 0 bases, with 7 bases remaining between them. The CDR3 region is CASSEDSYSGANVLTF. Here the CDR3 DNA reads TGTGCCAGCAGTGAAGACAGTTACTCTGGGGCCAACGTCCTGACTTTC. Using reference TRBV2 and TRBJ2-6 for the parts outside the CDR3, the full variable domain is EPEVTQTPSHQVTQMGQEVILRCVPISNHLYFYWYRQILGQKVEFLVSFYNNEISEKSEIFDDQFSVERPDGSNFTLKIRSTKLEDSAMYFCASSEDSYSGANVLTFGAGSRLTVL.

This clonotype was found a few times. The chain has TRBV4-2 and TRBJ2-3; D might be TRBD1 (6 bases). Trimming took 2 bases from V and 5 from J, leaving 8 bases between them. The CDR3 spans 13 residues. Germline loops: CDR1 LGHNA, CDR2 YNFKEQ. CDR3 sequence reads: CASSQSRGDTQYF. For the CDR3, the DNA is TGTGCCAGCAGCCAATCCAGGGGAGATACGCAGTATTTT.

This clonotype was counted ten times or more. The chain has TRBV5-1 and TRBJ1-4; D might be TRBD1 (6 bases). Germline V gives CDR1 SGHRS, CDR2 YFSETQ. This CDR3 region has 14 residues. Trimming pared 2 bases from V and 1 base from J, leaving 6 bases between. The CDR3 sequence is CASSLQGTNEKLFF. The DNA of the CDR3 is TGCGCCAGCAGCTTACAGGGAACTAATGAAAAACTGTTTTTT. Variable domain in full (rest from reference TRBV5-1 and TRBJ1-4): KAGVTQTPRYLIKTRGQQVTLSCSPISGHRSVSWYQQTPGQGLQFLFEYFSETQRNKGNFPGRFSGRQFSNSRSEMNVSTLELGDSALYLCASSLQGTNEKLFFGSGTQLSVL.

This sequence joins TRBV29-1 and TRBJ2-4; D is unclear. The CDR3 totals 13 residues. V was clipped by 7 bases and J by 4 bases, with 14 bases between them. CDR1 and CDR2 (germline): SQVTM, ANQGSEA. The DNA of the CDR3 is TGCAGCGCCCATTTACAGTCGAAAAACATTCAGTACTTC. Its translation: CSAHLQSKNIQYF.

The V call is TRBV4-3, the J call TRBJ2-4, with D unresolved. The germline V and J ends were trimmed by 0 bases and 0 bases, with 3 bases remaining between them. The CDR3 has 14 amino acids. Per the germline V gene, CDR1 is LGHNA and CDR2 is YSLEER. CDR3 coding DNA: TGCGCCAGCAGCCAAGAGAGAGCCAAAAACATTCAGTACTTC. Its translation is CASSQERAKNIQYF.

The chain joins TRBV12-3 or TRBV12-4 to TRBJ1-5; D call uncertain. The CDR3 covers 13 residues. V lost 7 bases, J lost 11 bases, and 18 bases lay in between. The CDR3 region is CASTLNLRRSQHF. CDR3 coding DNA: TGTGCCAGCACCCTTAATCTAAGGAGGTCCCAGCATTTT.

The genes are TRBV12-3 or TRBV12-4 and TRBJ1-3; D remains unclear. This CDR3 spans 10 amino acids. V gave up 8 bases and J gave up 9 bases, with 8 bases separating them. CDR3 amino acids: CASSRGTIYF. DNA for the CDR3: TGTGCCAGCTCCCGCGGCACCATATATTTT.

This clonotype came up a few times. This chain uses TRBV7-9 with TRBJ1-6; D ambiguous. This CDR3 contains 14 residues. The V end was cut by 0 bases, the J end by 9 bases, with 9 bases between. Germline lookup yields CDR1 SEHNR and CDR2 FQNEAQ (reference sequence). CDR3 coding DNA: TGTGCCAGCAGCTTAGCTTTGGGGAGTTCACCCCTCCACTTT. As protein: CASSLALGSSPLHF.

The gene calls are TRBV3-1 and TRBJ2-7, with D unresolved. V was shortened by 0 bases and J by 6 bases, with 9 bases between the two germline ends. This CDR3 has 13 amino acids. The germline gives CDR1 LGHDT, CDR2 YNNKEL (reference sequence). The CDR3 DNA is TGTGCCAGCAGCCAAGATGATATGAGCGAGCAGTACTTC. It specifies CASSQDDMSEQYF.

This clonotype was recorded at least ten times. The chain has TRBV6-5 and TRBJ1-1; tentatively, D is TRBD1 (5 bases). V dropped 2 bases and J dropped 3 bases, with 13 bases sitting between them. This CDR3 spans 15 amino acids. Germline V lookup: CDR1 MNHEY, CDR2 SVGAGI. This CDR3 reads CASSYRGGEHTEAFF. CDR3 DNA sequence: TGTGCCAGCAGTTACCGTGGGGGGGAGCACACTGAAGCTTTCTTT.

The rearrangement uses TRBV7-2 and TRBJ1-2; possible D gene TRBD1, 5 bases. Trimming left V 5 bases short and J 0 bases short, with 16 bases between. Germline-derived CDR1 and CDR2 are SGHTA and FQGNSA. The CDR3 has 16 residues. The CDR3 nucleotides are TGTGCCAGCAGCCCCGTTTGGGGGTCCTCTAACTATGGCTACACCTTC. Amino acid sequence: CASSPVWGSSNYGYTF.

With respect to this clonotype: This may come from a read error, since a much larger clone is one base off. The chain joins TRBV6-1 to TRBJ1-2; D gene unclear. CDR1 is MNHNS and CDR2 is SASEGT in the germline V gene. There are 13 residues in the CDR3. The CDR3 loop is CASSEERLYGYAF. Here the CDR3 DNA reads TGTGCCAGCAGTGAAGAGAGGCTCTATGGCTACGCCTTC.

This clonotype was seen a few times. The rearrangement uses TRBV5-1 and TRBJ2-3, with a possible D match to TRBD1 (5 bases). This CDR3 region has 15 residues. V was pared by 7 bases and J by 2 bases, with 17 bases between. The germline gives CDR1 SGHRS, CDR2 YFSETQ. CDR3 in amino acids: CASCVFSTDTDTQYF. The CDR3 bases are TGCGCCAGCTGCGTATTCTCGACAGACACAGATACGCAGTATTTT.

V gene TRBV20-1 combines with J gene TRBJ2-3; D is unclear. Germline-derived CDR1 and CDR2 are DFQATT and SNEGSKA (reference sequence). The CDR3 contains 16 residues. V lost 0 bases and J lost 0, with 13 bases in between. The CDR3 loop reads CSAREVTAKSTDTQYF. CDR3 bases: TGCAGTGCTAGAGAGGTAACCGCAAAAAGCACAGATACGCAGTATTTT.

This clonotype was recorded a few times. CDR3 sequence: CSARDYRANTGELFF. CDR3 DNA: TGCAGTGCTAGAGATTACCGGGCGAACACCGGGGAGCTGTTTTTT. V and J are TRBV20-1 and TRBJ2-2; D not certain. Trimming took off 0 bases at V and 0 bases at J, with 8 bases between the two ends. CDR3 length: 15 amino acids. The germline CDR1 and CDR2 sequences are DFQATT and SNEGSKA (reference sequence).

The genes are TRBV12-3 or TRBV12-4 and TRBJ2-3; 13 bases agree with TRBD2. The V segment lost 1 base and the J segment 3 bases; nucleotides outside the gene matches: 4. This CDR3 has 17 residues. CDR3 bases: TGTGCCAGCAGTTTAGACCAACTAGCGGGGGGGACAGATACGCAGTATTTT. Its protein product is CASSLDQLAGGTDTQYF.

CDR3 protein: CAWSGQANTGELFF. The CDR3 DNA sequence: TGTGCCTGGAGTGGGCAGGCGAACACCGGGGAGCTGTTTTTT. The chain joins TRBV30 to TRBJ2-2; D is uncertain. CDR3 length equals 14 residues. V was shortened by 1 base and J by 0 bases, with 6 bases between the two germline ends. Germline CDR1 is GTSNPN and CDR2 is SVGIG (reference sequence).

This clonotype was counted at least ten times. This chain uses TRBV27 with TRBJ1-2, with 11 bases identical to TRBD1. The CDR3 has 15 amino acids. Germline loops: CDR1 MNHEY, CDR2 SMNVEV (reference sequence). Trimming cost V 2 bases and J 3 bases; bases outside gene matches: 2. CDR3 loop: CASSLGQGAYYGYTF. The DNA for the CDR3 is TGTGCCAGCAGTTTAGGACAGGGGGCGTACTATGGCTACACCTTC.

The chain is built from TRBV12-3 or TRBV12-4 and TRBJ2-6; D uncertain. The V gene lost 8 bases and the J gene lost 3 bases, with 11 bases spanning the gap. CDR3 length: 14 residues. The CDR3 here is CASSTFYGANVLTF. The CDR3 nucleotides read TGTGCCAGCTCTACTTTCTATGGGGCCAACGTCCTGACTTTC.

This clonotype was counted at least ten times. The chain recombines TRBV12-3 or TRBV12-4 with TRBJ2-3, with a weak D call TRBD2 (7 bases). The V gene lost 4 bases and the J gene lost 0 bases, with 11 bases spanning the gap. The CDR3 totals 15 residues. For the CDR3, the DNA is TGTGCCAGCAGTTGGGGGGGCCAAAGCACAGATACGCAGTATTTT. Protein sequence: CASSWGGQSTDTQYF.

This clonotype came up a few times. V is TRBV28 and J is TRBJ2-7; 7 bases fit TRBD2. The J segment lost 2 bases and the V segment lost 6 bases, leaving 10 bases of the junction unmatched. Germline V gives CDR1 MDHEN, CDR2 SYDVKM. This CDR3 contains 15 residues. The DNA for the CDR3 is TGTGCCAGCAGAACTGCGGGGGATGGGGCCTACGAGCAGTACTTC. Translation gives CASRTAGDGAYEQYF. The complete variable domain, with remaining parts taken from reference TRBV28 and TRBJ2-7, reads DVKVTQSSRYLVKRTGEKVFLECVQDMDHENMFWYRQDPGLGLRLIYFSYDVKMKEKGDIPEGYSVSREKKERFSLILESASTNQTSMYLCASRTAGDGAYEQYFGPGTRLTVT.